The 7 T cell receptor beta chains in this list originate from one sample, sequenced in a study of shared clonotypes between healthy human individuals. The protocol was immunoSEQ multiplex PCR, while the TCRdb copy is restricted to in-frame clones and leaves out a portion. The data show 2 million to 3 million clones, with roughly nine tenths seen just once and roughly 0.14% held by the top ten. Sequenced: naive CD4+ T cells sorted from blood. As to subset: CD45RA+ positively selected. The receptors come from a man aged 18 to 29 in good health.

A single count supports this clone. CDR3 sequence (DNA): TGTGCCAGCAGTTCAGGGACAGGGTTATTAGGGTCCTATAATTCACCCCTCCACTTT. Translation gives CASSSGTGLLGSYNSPLHF. The J gene is TRBJ1-6, the V gene TRBV27, with TRBD1 matching 9 bases. CDR1 and CDR2 (germline): MNHEY, SMNVEV (reference sequence). This CDR3 is 19 amino acids long. The J segment lost 1 base and the V segment lost 4 bases, leaving 11 bases of the junction unmatched.

This chain joins TRBV29-1 and TRBJ2-3, with 10 bases identical to TRBD1. The V gene's germline CDR1 is SQVTM and CDR2 ANQGSEA. The V segment lost 4 bases and the J segment 2 bases; nucleotides outside the gene matches: 3. The CDR3 consists of 14 residues. The CDR3 DNA is TGCAGCGTTGTAGGGACAGGGGTCACAGATACGCAGTATTTT. Translation: CSVVGTGVTDTQYF.

The chain carries TRBV6-1 and TRBJ1-5; D remains unclear. V lost 3 bases and J lost 3, with 12 bases in between. There are 15 residues in the CDR3. CDR1 is MNHNS and CDR2 is SASEGT in the germline V gene. The DNA of the CDR3 is TGTGCCAGCAGTGAGAAAGGGAATGACAATCAGCCCCAGCATTTT. Translating gives CASSEKGNDNQPQHF.

The chain carries TRBV4-3 and TRBJ1-5; D may be TRBD1 (5 bases). The V end lost 4 bases, the J end lost 3 bases, and 13 bases lay between the germline ends. The germline V gene has CDR1 LGHNA and CDR2 YSLEER. The CDR3 is made up of 15 amino acids. CDR3 DNA: TGCGCCAGCAGCCCAACGGGAGGGGCCAATCAGCCCCAGCATTTT. This codes for CASSPTGGANQPQHF.

As to this clone: At the DNA level, this CDR3 is encoded by other sequences in the same sample as well. The chain carries TRBV4-1 and TRBJ2-7, with 10 bases aligning to TRBD1. Looked up from germline, CDR1 is MGHRA and CDR2 is YSYEKL. This CDR3 is built from 15 residues. Losses at the gene ends were 2 bases for V and 2 bases for J; bases not matched to a gene: 3. The CDR3 DNA follows: TGCGCCAGCAGCCAACCGGGACAGGGGACCTACGAGCAGTACTTC. This codes for CASSQPGQGTYEQYF.

The CDR3 sequence is CASSLVRYEQYF. In nucleotides, the CDR3 is TGTGCCAGCAGCTTAGTTCGGTACGAGCAGTACTTC. The gene calls are TRBV7-2 and TRBJ2-7, with D uncertain. CDR3 length: 12 amino acids. The germline V gene has CDR1 SGHTA and CDR2 FQGNSA. V gave up 1 base and J gave up 4 bases, with 5 bases separating them.

The V call is TRBV5-1, the J call TRBJ1-3; possible D gene TRBD1, 6 bases. CDR3 length: 15 residues. CDR1 and CDR2 (germline): SGHRS, YFSETQ. V gave up 5 bases and J gave up 0 bases, with 12 bases separating them. The CDR3 region is CASRLRGSSGNTIYF. The CDR3 DNA is TGCGCCAGCAGGCTAAGGGGGTCCTCTGGAAACACCATATATTTT.